This T cell receptor (beta chain) originates from a study of blood T cells in healthy people across ages (dated by TCRdb to about 2015). Some background on the complete study: In model experiments, template switching captured about one uniquely barcoded TCR beta cDNA molecule for every two T cells. To track age-related changes in TCR beta repertoire diversity, the study relied on deep sequencing normalized with unique cDNA molecular identifiers. Two additional independent replicas of 1 million unique cDNA reads from the same blood draw were analyzed for two donors (one aged 18 to 29 and one aged 80 or older). To avoid experimental bias, donors of different ages were randomly spread across the sequencing lanes. The donors were divided into four age groups: young (average approximately 17 years), middle-aged (approximately 42), aged (approximately 62) and long-lived (approximately 74). Overall results and qualifications from the work: Bulk unsorted PBMC profiling prevented conclusive comparison of naive and antigen-experienced compartments. A strong correlation was found between observed TCR beta diversity and the percentage of naive T cells measured by flow cytometry. The long-lived group showed more naive CD4+ T cells, fewer expanded clones and increased TCR diversity than the aged group, suggesting age selection. Donor CMV infection status was unknown, potentially confounding age-related changes in expanded clonotypes. Estimates of total diversity based on one million sequenced T cells were regarded as lower bounds and as underestimates. As age increased, observed TCR beta diversity per million T cells dropped in a roughly linear way, and a significant reduction was already evident by age 40.

This clonotype was found a few times. Its antigen is not yet known. No much larger clone is present one base from it, and per-base qualities are unavailable. Trimming takes 2 bases off V and 6 bases off J; junction bases not matched to a gene: 6. Per the germline V gene, SGHDN is the CDR1 and FVKESK is the CDR2. From cysteine to phenylalanine, the CDR3 is 15 amino acids long. Of the read, only the CDR3 DNA is kept; its 45 bases are in frame from base 1. The donors were around 39 Caucasian individuals from Russia, aged about 6 to 95 years, who were systemically healthy. Ten milliliters of peripheral blood were drawn from each donor into EDTA-treated Vacutainer tubes. Ficoll-Paque density-gradient centrifugation was used to isolate PBMCs, with at least 7 million per sample. Trizol reagent was used to extract total RNA from the PBMCs, yielding at least 5 micrograms per sample. The percentages of naive CD45RAhigh/CD27high T cells were determined by flow cytometry on a PBMC aliquot from every donor.

The library was built by means of 5' RACE. The sequencer was an Illumina HiSeq 2500. The second PCR ran for about 6 to 12 cycles and used a J-beta primer mix along with a sample-barcoded 5' primer. Each TCR beta cDNA molecule received a unique molecular identifier from a template-switch 5' adaptor carrying 12 random nucleotides. At least 2.5 million CDR3-containing paired-end reads were obtained from each sample. First-strand cDNA synthesis was performed from all RNA using the Mint cDNA synthesis kit, with priming by a TRBC-specific oligonucleotide. All cDNA was treated with uracil-DNA glycosylase and then went through a first 18-cycle PCR with the universal primers M1SS and BC2_uni_R. The study's own analysis went as follows. For normalization, 1 million high-quality reads were randomly selected from each sample, with every read carrying a distinct molecular identifier. Reads with shared molecular identifiers were discarded instead of being binned into consensus sequences. MiTCR, with a Q25 quality threshold and the strictest error-elimination algorithm, was used for CDR3 identification, clonotype clustering and error correction. A nonparametric unseen species model with Euler transformation was used to estimate a lower bound on total TCR beta diversity. Through fastp at Q25 and MiXCR, TCRdb rebuilt clones from the public reads, retaining in-frame beta chains. Rows are unified per CDR3 protein, each entry keeping the most common DNA and genes. The V and J calls come from TCRdb's annotation, not from the publication. The sample yields roughly 800,000 distinct CDR3 sequences; 58% were counted once. In total, the top ten clones hold 22% of the sample.

The clonotype comes from a man aged 25-40 years in good health. The rearranged segments are TRBV14 and TRBJ1-2; 10 middle bases align to TRBD1. Source material: blood. The nucleotide sequence is TGTGCCAGCAGCCAATTACATGGGACAGGGGATGGCTACACCTTC. This yields the protein CASSQLHGTGDGYTF.